What follows are 26 T cell receptor beta chains derived from one specimen sequenced in a study of shared clonotypes between healthy human individuals. Assay: immunoSEQ multiplex PCR; the TCRdb copy retains only in-frame clones and omits some. There are over 400,000 clones in the sample; approximately 80% occur only once, and around 11% lies in the top ten. The sequenced material came from PBMCs. These receptor sequences come from a middle-aged woman in good health. Some clones in this sample may be carry-over from other donors' samples.

This clone turned up a few times. The chain carries TRBV5-6 and TRBJ1-5; a possible D gene is TRBD1 (5 bases). Germline CDR1 and CDR2: SGHDT and YYEEEE. V was pared by 3 bases and J by 6 bases, with 19 bases between. CDR3 length: 16 residues. Written as DNA, the CDR3 is TGTGCCAGCAGCTCCGGGGCCCTCGGTTGGGGTCAGCCCCAGCATTTT. This encodes CASSSGALGWGQPQHF.

This chain links TRBV6-6 with TRBJ2-1, with 7 bases matching TRBD2. V dropped 6 bases and J dropped 6; count of bases not matched to a gene: 14. From germline, CDR1 is MNHNY and CDR2 SVGAGI (reference sequence). The CDR3 is made up of 16 amino acids. The CDR3 spells CASSPWRGSFGNEQFF. DNA of the CDR3: TGTGCCAGCAGCCCTTGGCGCGGGAGTTTCGGCAATGAGCAGTTCTTC.

A remark on this clone: At one end the junction does not follow the germline gene, possibly because of a read error. J is TRBJ1-1 and V is TRBV5-6; TRBD1 matches at 12 bases. This CDR3 has 19 amino acids. Germline lookup yields CDR1 SGHDT and CDR2 YYEEEE. The CDR3: CAGSLLGSGTGGLGTEAFF. CDR3 coding DNA: TGTGCCGGCAGCTTATTAGGCTCCGGGACAGGGGGCTTGGGCACTGAAGCTTTCTTT.

The rearrangement joins TRBV18 to TRBJ2-1; D might be TRBD2 (6 bases). This CDR3 is 16 amino acids long. The germline V gene encodes CDR1 KGHSH and CDR2 LQKENI. Trimming cost V 9 bases and J 4 bases, with 22 bases left between them. Here the CDR3 DNA reads TGTGCCAGGAATACCCCACGGGACTCCTCATACAATGAGCAGTTCTTC. Residues: CARNTPRDSSYNEQFF.

This clone turned up a few times. The chain combines TRBV19 with TRBJ1-2; 7 nucleotides agree with TRBD1. V lost 3 bases, J lost 7 bases, and 11 bases stayed unmatched. The CDR3 consists of 15 residues. The germline gives CDR1 LNHDA, CDR2 SQIVND (reference sequence). The CDR3 region has the DNA TGTGCCAGTAGTATGGAGACAGGGCGATACTCTGGCTACACCTTC. Protein: CASSMETGRYSGYTF.

The genes are TRBV2 and TRBJ1-4; 7 nucleotides line up with TRBD1. The V segment lost 6 bases and the J segment 3 bases; nucleotides outside the gene matches: 4. The length of the CDR3 is 14 residues. The germline gives CDR1 SNHLY, CDR2 FYNNEI. The CDR3 region is CASSQGGANEKLFF. CDR3 DNA sequence: TGTGCCAGCAGCCAGGGGGGGGCTAATGAAAAACTGTTTTTT. Based on the CDR3 plus reference TRBV2 and TRBJ1-4, the full variable domain is EPEVTQTPSHQVTQMGQEVILRCVPISNHLYFYWYRQILGQKVEFLVSFYNNEISEKSEIFDDQFSVERPDGSNFTLKIRSTKLEDSAMYFCASSQGGANEKLFFGSGTQLSVL.

The V call is TRBV21-1, the J call TRBJ2-5; no DNA check was done on the table's D call, TRBD1. TRBV21-1 is a pseudogene locus. This CDR3 is 16 amino acids long. The CDR3 nucleotides read TGTGCCAGCAGCGTAGGGACAGGGAAACACCAAGAGACCCAGTACTTC. Encoded protein: CASSVGTGKHQETQYF.

Of note for this clone: One end of the junction varies from germline; a read error may be responsible. V usage is TRBV6-1 and J usage is TRBJ2-6; D might be TRBD2 (5 bases). Germline values: CDR1 MNHNS, CDR2 SASEGT. The CDR3 has 16 amino acids. The CDR3 region has the DNA TGTGCAAGCAGTGAATTGGACTTCCCTGGGGCCAACGTCCTGACTTTC. Residues: CASSELDFPGANVLTF.

This clone appeared once. This sample includes further DNA sequences coding for the same CDR3. The V and J genes are TRBV30 and TRBJ1-2; D uncertain. This CDR3 region has 10 residues. Germline loops: CDR1 GTSNPN, CDR2 SVGIG (reference sequence). The V end was cut by 5 bases, the J end by 11 bases, with 12 bases between. CDR3 in DNA: TGTGCCTGGGGTCCTCCGGGGTACACCTTC. Translated, it gives CAWGPPGYTF.

This chain links TRBV5-5 with TRBJ2-7; D not certain. V gave up 1 base and J gave up 5 bases, with 4 bases separating them. The CDR3 runs 11 residues. The germline gives CDR1 SGHKS, CDR2 YYEKEE (reference sequence). CDR3 sequence reads: CASSLFHEQYF. For the CDR3, the DNA is TGTGCCAGCAGCTTGTTCCACGAGCAGTACTTC.

Turning to this clone: This may come from a read error, since a much larger clone is one base off. The chain combines TRBV5-1 with TRBJ1-1; D unclear. The germline V gene has CDR1 SGHRS and CDR2 YFSETQ. The CDR3 length is 15 residues. V lost 0 bases to trimming and J lost 4 bases, with 13 bases between them. This chain's CDR3 is CASSLASDGPTEAFF. CDR3 coding DNA: TGCGCCAGCAGCTTGGCCTCGGACGGGCCCACTGAAGCTTTCTTT.

The DNA of the CDR3 is TGTGCCAGCAGCGTAGTAACAGGAGGTTGGAGGACTGAAGCTTTCTTT. The encoded protein is CASSVVTGGWRTEAFF. The gene calls are TRBV9 and TRBJ1-1; tentatively, D is TRBD1 (5 bases). Per the germline V gene, CDR1 is SGDLS and CDR2 is YYNGEE. The CDR3 runs 16 residues. V dropped 0 bases and J dropped 5 bases, with 17 bases sitting between them. Looking up the rest from reference TRBV9 and TRBJ1-1 gives the full variable domain: DSGVTQTPKHLITATGQRVTLRCSPRSGDLSVYWYQQSLDQGLQFLIQYYNGEERAKGNILERFSAQQFPDLHSELNLSSLELGDSALYFCASSVVTGGWRTEAFFGQGTRLTVV.

This clone was seen ten or more times. The chain recombines TRBV18 with TRBJ1-5; 7 nucleotides agree with TRBD1. CDR3 length: 14 residues. With V trimmed by 5 bases and J by 8 bases, 9 bases remained unmatched. Germline V gene sequence: CDR1 KGHSH, CDR2 LQKENI. DNA for the CDR3: TGTGCCAGCTCAAGCTCGGGACAGCTGGAGCCCCAGCATTTT. Encoded protein: CASSSSGQLEPQHF.

The chain uses TRBV2 and TRBJ1-2; maybe TRBD1 (6 bases). Deletions cut 3 bases from V and 4 bases from J, with 9 bases between. CDR1 SNHLY and CDR2 FYNNEI come from the germline V gene. The length of the CDR3 is 13 residues. CDR3 protein: CASSDKGGYGYTF. The CDR3 DNA follows: TGTGCCAGCAGTGATAAGGGGGGCTATGGCTACACCTTC.

This clone has more than one count but fewer than ten. This chain uses TRBV2 with TRBJ1-4; D might be TRBD1 (5 bases). CDR3 length: 13 amino acids. V shed 7 bases and J shed 8 bases, with 14 bases lying between them. CDR1 is SNHLY, CDR2 FYNNEI, per germline. DNA for the CDR3: TGTGCCAGCACCCGACAGCGGGAGGAAAAACTGTTTTTT. This sequence encodes CASTRQREEKLFF.

V is TRBV27 and J is TRBJ2-7; TRBD2 agrees at 13 bases. Germline CDR1 reads MNHEY; CDR2 reads SMNVEV (reference sequence). V was pared by 5 bases and J by 6 bases, with 7 bases of the junction left unmatched. The CDR3 consists of 15 residues. CDR3 nucleotide sequence: TGTGCCAGCAGTAGGGGACTAGCGGGACTGAGCGAGCAGTACTTC. This translates into CASSRGLAGLSEQYF.

This chain links TRBV28 with TRBJ1-6; D possibly corresponds to TRBD1 (6 bases). The length of the CDR3 is 16 residues. CDR1 is MDHEN, CDR2 SYDVKM, per germline. V lost 5 bases and J lost 5, with 16 bases in between. CDR3 nucleotides: TGTGCCAGCAGTCCCGAACAGGGACGGAATAATTCACCCCTCCACTTT. This translates into CASSPEQGRNNSPLHF. The variable domain in full, with the rest retrieved from reference TRBV28 and TRBJ1-6, is DVKVTQSSRYLVKRTGEKVFLECVQDMDHENMFWYRQDPGLGLRLIYFSYDVKMKEKGDIPEGYSVSREKKERFSLILESASTNQTSMYLCASSPEQGRNNSPLHFGNGTRLTVT.

Note on this clone: Other DNA variants within this sample encode the same CDR3. This chain uses TRBV28 with TRBJ1-5, with 8 positions matching TRBD1. Germline V CDR1 and CDR2: MDHEN, SYDVKM. The CDR3 covers 12 residues. The V and J ends lost 8 bases and 5 bases, in that order; junction bases with no gene match: 2. Written as DNA, the CDR3 is TGTGCCAGCTCGACAGGGGATCAGCCCCAGCATTTT. It yields the protein CASSTGDQPQHF.

This chain joins TRBV2 and TRBJ2-7; TRBD1 matches at 11 bases. Germline V gives CDR1 SNHLY, CDR2 FYNNEI. This CDR3 region has 14 residues. Trimming cost V 7 bases and J 6 bases; bases outside gene matches: 8. The CDR3 DNA follows: TGTGCCAGCACCCCGGGACAGGGGGTCCGCGAGCAGTACTTC. Its protein product is CASTPGQGVREQYF.

Only a few counts were recorded for this clone. V usage is TRBV6-5 and J usage is TRBJ1-1, with D unclear. V lost 2 bases and J 1 base, leaving 8 bases between the germline ends. This CDR3 region has 14 residues. The V gene's germline CDR1 is MNHEY and CDR2 SVGAGI. The CDR3 reads CASSYAGRNTEAFF. The DNA of the CDR3 is TGTGCCAGCAGTTACGCGGGAAGGAACACTGAAGCTTTCTTT.

This chain links TRBV20-1 with TRBJ1-1; no clear D gene. Looked up from germline, CDR1 is DFQATT and CDR2 is SNEGSKA (reference sequence). This CDR3 spans 10 amino acids. Between the trimmed V and J ends, which lost 2 bases and 5 bases, there was a span of 3 bases. The chain's CDR3 is CSARRTEAFF. The CDR3 region has the DNA TGCAGTGCTAGAAGAACTGAAGCTTTCTTT.

The V call is TRBV19, the J call TRBJ2-3; TRBD2 agrees at 10 bases. The CDR3 length is 15 residues. Trimming at V came to 5 bases and at J to 2 bases, leaving 4 bases not matched to a gene. From germline, CDR1 is LNHDA and CDR2 SQIVND (reference sequence). DNA for the CDR3: TGTGCCAGTAGTGTACTAGCGGGAAACACAGATACGCAGTATTTT. It specifies CASSVLAGNTDTQYF.

The V gene is TRBV28, the J gene TRBJ1-6, with D unresolved. The V end lost 4 bases, the J end lost 10 bases, and 11 bases lay between the germline ends. CDR1 and CDR2 (germline): MDHEN, SYDVKM. CDR3 length: 13 amino acids. As DNA, the CDR3 is TGTGCCAGCAGTTCCGGGCTCCAGTCACCCCTCCACTTT. Protein product: CASSSGLQSPLHF.

J is TRBJ2-3 and V is TRBV7-3, with TRBD2 identical over 8 bases. V gave up 1 base and J gave up 6 bases; unmatched junction bases: 6. The CDR3 sequence is 15 residues long. Germline-derived CDR1 and CDR2 are SGHTA and FQGTGA. In nucleotides, the CDR3 is TGTGCCAGCAGCTTAATGGTAGCGGGGTCGGATACGCAGTATTTT. Residues: CASSLMVAGSDTQYF.

This chain connects TRBV29-1 to TRBJ2-7, with D tentatively TRBD1 or TRBD2 (7 bases each). CDR1 and CDR2 from the germline V gene are SQVTM and ANQGSEA. The CDR3 consists of 11 residues. Trimming left V 7 bases short and J 6 bases short, with 13 bases between. CDR3 in DNA: TGCAGCGCATCAGGGGGGGGCGAGCAGTACTTC. It translates to CSASGGGEQYF.

This clone is a singleton in its sample. V is TRBV15 and J is TRBJ2-7; a weak D match, TRBD2 (6 bases). CDR1 LNHNV and CDR2 YYDKDF come from the germline V gene (reference sequence). The CDR3 runs 14 residues. V dropped 0 bases and J dropped 3 bases, with 9 bases sitting between them. CDR3 in amino acids: CATSRDAGIYEQYF. Written as DNA, the CDR3 is TGTGCCACCAGCAGAGATGCGGGGATCTACGAGCAGTACTTC.